This T cell receptor (beta chain) was sequenced for a study of human T cells and chemical hapten exposure. This clonotype has ten or more counts. V dropped 0 bases and J dropped 5; count of bases not matched to a gene: 0. The CDR3 is made up of 13 amino acids. Noted time point: patch test 1, 2 weeks after DPC sensitization. Treatment noted: therapeutic diphenylcyclopropenone sensitization with weekly scalp DPC. Whole blood, unfractionated, served as the material for total RNA extraction. TCRdb analysed the RACE reads with MiXCR anew, one entry per CDR3 protein. The sample includes roughly 50,000 distinct CDR3 sequences, 11% of them seen just once.

This specimen was whole blood, taken in connection with sensitization to the hapten diphenylcyclopropenone (DPC). The receptor's source is a woman aged 40 to 50 with alopecia areata. Some clones in this sample may be carry-over from other donors' samples. The chain is built from TRBV12-3 or TRBV12-4 and TRBJ1-1, with TRBD1 identical over 7 bases. As DNA, the CDR3 is TGTGCCAGCAGTTTAGCGACAGGGACTGAAGCTTTCTTT. Translated: CASSLATGTEAFF.